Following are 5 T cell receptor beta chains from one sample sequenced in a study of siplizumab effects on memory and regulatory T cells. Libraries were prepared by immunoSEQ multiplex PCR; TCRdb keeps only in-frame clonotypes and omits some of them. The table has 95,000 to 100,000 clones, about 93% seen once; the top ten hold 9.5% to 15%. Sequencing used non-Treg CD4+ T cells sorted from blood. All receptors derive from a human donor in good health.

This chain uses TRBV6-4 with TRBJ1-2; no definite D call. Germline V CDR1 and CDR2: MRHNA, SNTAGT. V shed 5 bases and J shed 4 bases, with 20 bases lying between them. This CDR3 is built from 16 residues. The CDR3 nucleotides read TGTGCCAGCAGTTTAATCACACACGGAAAGACCTATGGCTACACCTTC. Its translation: CASSLITHGKTYGYTF.

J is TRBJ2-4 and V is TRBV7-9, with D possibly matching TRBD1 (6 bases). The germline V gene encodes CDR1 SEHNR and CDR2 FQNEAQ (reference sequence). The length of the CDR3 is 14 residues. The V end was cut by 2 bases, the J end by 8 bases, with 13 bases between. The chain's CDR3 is CASSLTTGHDIQYF. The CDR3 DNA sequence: TGTGCCAGCAGCTTAACAACAGGGCATGACATTCAGTACTTC.

CDR3 amino acids: CASSQLRLGTKNIQYF. For the CDR3, the DNA is TGCGCCAGCAGCCAACTCCGACTGGGGACCAAAAACATTCAGTACTTC. This rearrangement joins TRBV4-1 to TRBJ2-4; D not certain. The CDR3 totals 16 residues. Germline V gene data show CDR1 as MGHRA and CDR2 as YSYEKL. V was pared by 2 bases and J by 2 bases, with 13 bases between.

The CDR3 reads CASSLRGQGRTDTQYF. The CDR3 DNA reads as TGTGCCAGCAGCTTAAGAGGACAGGGAAGAACAGATACGCAGTATTTT. V and J are TRBV7-3 and TRBJ2-3; 8 bases align to TRBD1. V lost 1 base and J lost 3; bases outside the gene matches: 6. Germline V gene sequence: CDR1 SGHTA, CDR2 FQGTGA. CDR3 size: 16 residues.

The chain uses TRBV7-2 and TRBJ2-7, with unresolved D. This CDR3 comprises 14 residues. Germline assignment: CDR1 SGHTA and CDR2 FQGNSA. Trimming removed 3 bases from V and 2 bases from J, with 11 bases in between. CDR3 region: CASSFRRPPYEQYF. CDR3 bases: TGTGCCAGCAGCTTTAGACGGCCCCCCTACGAGCAGTACTTC.